A single sample gave rise to the 23 T cell receptor beta chains below, sequenced in a study of T cells after yellow fever vaccination. TCRdb re-called the 5' RACE reads through MiXCR, storing one row per CDR3 protein. The sample holds about 180,000 distinct CDR3 sequences, 5.5% to 8% seen once. Sequencing used CD4+ T cells sorted from PBMCs, obtained on the day of the first yellow fever vaccination. These receptors originate from a man aged 18 to 30 who received the YFV17D yellow fever vaccine.

This clonotype was seen many times. The chain has TRBV29-1 and TRBJ2-2; TRBD1 agrees at 7 bases. The CDR3 runs to 14 residues. Germline V gene sequence: CDR1 SQVTM, CDR2 ANQGSEA. Unmatched junction bases numbered 10, after V lost 6 bases and J lost 6 bases. CDR3 amino acids: CSVDTNRGSGELFF. CDR3 bases: TGCAGCGTCGATACCAACAGGGGTTCCGGGGAGCTGTTTTTT.

This clonotype has more than one count but fewer than ten. The genes are TRBV7-2 and TRBJ2-3, with 8 bases fitting TRBD2. The V segment lost 4 bases and the J segment 7 bases; nucleotides outside the gene matches: 10. The CDR3 extends over 15 amino acids. Looked up from germline, CDR1 is SGHTA and CDR2 is FQGNSA. This chain's CDR3 is CASSSERGPTHTQYF. CDR3 in DNA: TGTGCCAGCAGCTCGGAGCGGGGGCCGACCCATACGCAGTATTTT. The full variable domain, its missing parts supplied by reference TRBV7-2 and TRBJ2-3, is GAGVSQSPSNKVTEKGKDVELRCDPISGHTALYWYRQSLGQGLEFLIYFQGNSAPDKSGLPSDRFSAERTGGSVSTLTIQRTQQEDSAVYLCASSSERGPTHTQYFGPGTRLTVL.

The sample holds many counts of this clonotype. The CDR3 DNA follows: TGCGCCAGCAGCTTCCTAGCGCAATCGCAAGAGACCCAGTACTTC. It encodes CASSFLAQSQETQYF. The V call is TRBV5-1, the J call TRBJ2-5, with D possibly being TRBD2 (6 bases). V lost 2 bases and J 2 bases, leaving 13 bases between the germline ends. Germline V CDR1 and CDR2: SGHRS, YFSETQ. The CDR3 contains 15 residues.

This clonotype was counted at least ten times. V and J are TRBV7-2 and TRBJ2-1; D might be TRBD1 (6 bases). Trimming cost V 5 bases and J 5 bases, with 19 bases left between them. This CDR3 has 16 amino acids. Germline V gene sequence: CDR1 SGHTA, CDR2 FQGNSA. CDR3 nucleotide sequence: TGTGCCAGCAGCCAGGGGCCTACCCGCACCCACAATGAGCAGTTCTTC. It codes for CASSQGPTRTHNEQFF.

Many counts were recorded for this clonotype. CDR3 bases: TGCAGTGCTCCGCTGGACAGGGGCGAGCAGTACTTC. As protein: CSAPLDRGEQYF. The chain has TRBV20-1 and TRBJ2-7; 9 nucleotides line up with TRBD1. The CDR3 totals 12 residues. The ends lost 5 bases at V and 6 bases at J; junction bases unmatched: 5. CDR1 and CDR2 from the germline V gene are DFQATT and SNEGSKA (reference sequence).

At least ten counts were recorded for this clonotype. The chain uses TRBV6-2 or TRBV6-3 and TRBJ1-5; D remains unclear. Trimming left V 4 bases short and J 1 base short, with 5 bases between. This CDR3 contains 13 residues. Germline assignment: CDR1 MNHEY and CDR2 SVGEGT. The CDR3 sequence: CASSFISNQPQHF. The CDR3, as DNA: TGTGCCAGCAGTTTTATCAGCAATCAGCCCCAGCATTTT.

The chain links TRBV9 to TRBJ1-6, with D perhaps TRBD1 (5 bases). This CDR3 comprises 16 residues. Germline CDR1 is SGDLS and CDR2 is YYNGEE. The V end was cut by 0 bases, the J end by 0 bases, with 7 bases between. The CDR3 region has the DNA TGTGCCAGCAGCGTAGGTGACAGCTCCTATAATTCACCCCTCCACTTT. This encodes CASSVGDSSYNSPLHF. Drawing the rest from reference TRBV9 and TRBJ1-6, the complete variable domain is DSGVTQTPKHLITATGQRVTLRCSPRSGDLSVYWYQQSLDQGLQFLIQYYNGEERAKGNILERFSAQQFPDLHSELNLSSLELGDSALYFCASSVGDSSYNSPLHFGNGTRLTVT.

The J gene is TRBJ1-1, the V gene TRBV20-1; 8 bases match TRBD1. V was clipped by 1 base and J by 7 bases; unmatched bases: 8. The CDR3 is made up of 14 amino acids. CDR1 and CDR2 from the germline V gene are DFQATT and SNEGSKA (reference sequence). In DNA, the CDR3 is TGCAGTGCTAGAGCGGGACAGGTGCTACTTGAAGCTTTCTTT. Translated, it gives CSARAGQVLLEAFF.

This clonotype was detected only a few times. This chain links TRBV7-6 with TRBJ2-3, with 10 bases that match TRBD2. The germline V gene has CDR1 SGHVS and CDR2 FNYEAQ. V gave up 6 bases and J gave up 6 bases; unmatched junction bases: 9. The CDR3 has 15 residues. Here the CDR3 reads CASSNSGGASDTQYF. DNA for the CDR3: TGTGCCAGCAGTAACAGCGGGGGGGCATCCGATACGCAGTATTTT.

A word on this clonotype: One junction end does not reproduce the germline sequence, and a read error may be involved. The chain uses TRBV6-2 or TRBV6-3 and TRBJ2-1; perhaps TRBD2 as D (7 bases). There are 15 residues in the CDR3. CDR1 and CDR2 from the germline V gene are MNHEY and SVGEGT. CDR3 nucleotides: TGTACCAGCAGTTACTCGCCGGGGGGCAACAATGAGCAGTTCTTC. It codes for CTSSYSPGGNNEQFF.

This clonotype came up many times. V and J are TRBV29-1 and TRBJ2-5, with D maybe TRBD1 (5 bases). The germline V gene has CDR1 SQVTM and CDR2 ANQGSEA. The CDR3 contains 13 residues. Deletions cut 1 base from V and 6 bases from J, with 12 bases between. The CDR3 region has the DNA TGCAGCGTTGAAGTTATGGGGCAGAAGACCCAGTACTTC. Residues: CSVEVMGQKTQYF.

This clonotype has ten or more counts. The V and J genes are TRBV7-2 and TRBJ1-2, with 7 bases fitting TRBD1. CDR3 length equals 15 residues. The V gene end was trimmed by 1 base and the J gene end by 4 bases; junction bases not matched to a gene: 6. Germline assignment: CDR1 SGHTA and CDR2 FQGNSA. As DNA, the CDR3 is TGTGCCAGCAGCTTAGTGGGACAGACATCCTATGGCTACACCTTC. This codes for CASSLVGQTSYGYTF.

This clonotype was observed a handful of times. The CDR3 loop is CSSNPTSAADTQYF. CDR3 bases: TGTTCAAGCAACCCGACTAGCGCAGCAGATACGCAGTATTTT. This chain links TRBV12-3 or TRBV12-4 with TRBJ2-3; 8 bases line up with TRBD2. This CDR3 has 14 amino acids.

The chain joins TRBV7-9 to TRBJ2-1; 8 bases align to TRBD1. Unmatched junction bases numbered 1, after V lost 4 bases and J lost 2 bases. Germline values: CDR1 SEHNR, CDR2 FQNEAQ (reference sequence). The CDR3 totals 14 residues. The CDR3 reads CASSSRGPYNEQFF. DNA for the CDR3: TGTGCCAGCAGCTCCAGGGGGCCCTACAATGAGCAGTTCTTC.

This clonotype was counted between two and nine times. The chain couples TRBV5-6 to TRBJ2-1; D remains ambiguous. Germline-derived CDR1 and CDR2 are SGHDT and YYEEEE. V lost 4 bases, J lost 14 bases, and 16 bases lay in between. CDR3 length equals 12 residues. CDR3: CASSQQSLEEFF. The CDR3 coding sequence is TGTGCCAGCAGCCAACAGAGCCTAGAGGAGTTCTTC.

The V call is TRBV7-2, the J call TRBJ1-6; 7 nucleotides agree with TRBD1. The germline CDR1 and CDR2 sequences are SGHTA and FQGNSA. The V segment lost 5 bases and the J segment 0 bases; nucleotides outside the gene matches: 7. The CDR3 has 17 amino acids. The CDR3 region has the DNA TGTGCCAGCAGCCGGGACAGATTAAGCTCCTATAATTCACCCCTCCACTTT. This encodes CASSRDRLSSYNSPLHF.

This clonotype has ten or more counts. This chain connects TRBV5-1 to TRBJ2-2; D is perhaps TRBD1 or TRBD2 (6 bases each). The germline CDR1 and CDR2 sequences are SGHRS and YFSETQ. This CDR3 has 17 residues. Trimming removed 0 bases from V and 0 bases from J, with 12 bases in between. The CDR3 protein is CASSLARGAANTGELFF. The CDR3 DNA reads TGCGCCAGCAGCTTGGCTAGGGGGGCAGCGAACACCGGGGAGCTGTTTTTT.

This clonotype has at least ten counts. The chain employs TRBV6-2 or TRBV6-3 and TRBJ2-7, with 9 bases aligning to TRBD1. The CDR3 is made up of 16 amino acids. V shed 4 bases, J shed 3 bases, and the junction held 10 bases outside the gene matches. Germline CDR1 and CDR2: MNHEY and SVGEGT. The CDR3 reads CASSSRGTGFGYEQYF. The CDR3 DNA reads TGTGCCAGCAGTTCCCGGGGGACAGGGTTTGGCTACGAGCAGTACTTC.

This chain joins TRBV7-6 and TRBJ2-6; perhaps TRBD2 as D (6 bases). This CDR3 has 17 residues. V was trimmed by 1 base and J by 2 bases, leaving 12 bases between them. The germline V gene has CDR1 SGHVS and CDR2 FNYEAQ. The CDR3 bases are TGTGCCAGCAGCTTAGTGCCCCCGGGGGCTGGGGCCAACGTCCTGACTTTC. Its protein is CASSLVPPGAGANVLTF.

This clonotype was recorded at least ten times. The V and J genes are TRBV7-2 and TRBJ2-3; 7 positions match TRBD1. The V gene end was trimmed by 5 bases and the J gene end by 7 bases; junction bases not matched to a gene: 18. CDR3 length: 17 residues. CDR1 and CDR2 (germline): SGHTA, FQGNSA. CDR3 sequence (DNA): TGTGCCAGCAGCACCCGGGACAGAGAATTCAGCACTCATACGCAGTATTTT. It is translated as CASSTRDREFSTHTQYF.

This clonotype was observed at least ten times. The chain has TRBV14 and TRBJ2-3; 8 bases are a match to TRBD2. This CDR3 contains 15 residues. The trim removed 1 base at V and 4 bases at J, leaving 4 bases unmatched. CDR1 is SGHDN and CDR2 is FVKESK in the germline V gene. CDR3: CASSQAGGAPDTQYF. The DNA of the CDR3 is TGTGCCAGCAGCCAAGCCGGGGGGGCCCCAGATACGCAGTATTTT.

Ten or more counts support this clonotype. The gene calls are TRBV24-1 and TRBJ2-2; D is tentatively TRBD1 or TRBD2 (5 bases each). Germline CDR1 is KGHDR and CDR2 is SFDVKD. Trimming removed 3 bases from V and 6 bases from J, with 16 bases in between. The CDR3 runs to 16 residues. The CDR3 here is CATSDAGTSASGELFF. CDR3 bases: TGTGCCACCAGTGATGCCGGGACGTCCGCCTCCGGGGAGCTGTTTTTT.

This clonotype has just a few counts. CDR3 region: CASSVALGGAETQYF. The CDR3, as DNA: TGTGCCAGCAGCGTAGCTTTGGGGGGCGCAGAGACCCAGTACTTC. The J gene is TRBJ2-5, the V gene TRBV9, with D perhaps matching TRBD1 or TRBD2 (6 bases each). Germline-derived CDR1 and CDR2 are SGDLS and YYNGEE. The CDR3 has 15 residues. The ends were cut back, 0 bases at V and 4 bases at J, with 13 bases in the middle.